Listed below are T cell receptor beta chains from one sample, sequenced in a study of cytomegalovirus exposure and HLA in healthy donors. Clones were sequenced by immunoSEQ multiplex PCR, and TCRdb holds only the in-frame ones, with some missing. The profile covers 100,000 to 120,000 clones, with around three quarters appearing a single time and approximately 1.2% taken by the ten largest. Input material: PBMCs. All receptors derive from a woman in her thirties in good health and CMV-seronegative. CDR3s include the opening cysteine and the closing phenylalanine or tryptophan. A D gene is named only where the DNA matches it firmly. A clone size is listed for some rows: how often the clone was seen (once, few, many), or a class if it is expanded.

size	D	V	J	DNA	CDR3
once	TRBD1	TRBV19	TRBJ1-2	TGTGCCAGTAGTGTCCGGGACAGGGGAGGATATGGCTACACCTTC	CASSVRDRGGYGYTF
NA	NA	TRBV7-9	TRBJ2-5	TGTGCCAGCAGCTTAAACGCGGGCGGTGAGACCCAGTACTTC	CASSLNAGGETQYF
few	NA	TRBV28	TRBJ1-2	TGTGCCAGCTTAGGGGATAACTATGGCTACACCTTC	CASLGDNYGYTF
NA	TRBD1	TRBV4-3	TRBJ2-7	TGCGCCAGCAGCCAAGGACAGGGGATAACCTACGAGCAGTACTTC	CASSQGQGITYEQYF
NA	NA	TRBV28	TRBJ1-2	TGTGCCAGCAGTTTTAGCCTTAACTATGGCTACACCTTC	CASSFSLNYGYTF
NA	TRBD1	TRBV27	TRBJ1-5	TGTGCCAGCAGTTCAGGGGGAATACAGCCCCAGCATTTT	CASSSGGIQPQHF
NA	TRBD1	TRBV6-5	TRBJ1-1	TGTGCCAGCAGTCATCTTACAGGGGCGGCAGCTGAAGCTTTCTTT	CASSHLTGAAAEAFF
NA	NA	TRBV6-1	TRBJ2-7	TGTGCCAGCAGTGGATCTTACAGGGACGAGCAGTACTTC	CASSGSYRDEQYF
NA	NA	TRBV6-1	TRBJ1-2	TGTGCCAGCACCGTGACGAGGGGGTTTCACTATGGCTACACCTTC	CASTVTRGFHYGYTF
NA	NA	TRBV13	TRBJ2-3	TGTGCCAGCAGATTCAGGGGCGCAGATACGCAGTATTTT	CASRFRGADTQYF
few	TRBD1	TRBV29-1	TRBJ2-1	TGCAGTACCCAGGGGGTTCGATACAATGAGCAGTTCTTC	CSTQGVRYNEQFF
NA	NA	TRBV28	TRBJ2-7	TGTGCCAGCATCCGCTGGGACACTAAGGAGCAGTACTTC	CASIRWDTKEQYF
NA	NA	TRBV10-2	TRBJ1-1	TGCGCCAGCAGTTCCCTCGGCGGGCAAGGCACTGAAGCTTTCTTT	CASSSLGGQGTEAFF
NA	TRBD2	TRBV7-2	TRBJ2-7	TGTGCCAGCAGACTAGATGGGACGAGCGGGGGGGCGGAGCAGTACTTC	CASRLDGTSGGAEQYF
NA	TRBD1	TRBV5-1	TRBJ1-2	TGCGCCAGCAGCAGGACAGGGGGCGGCTATGGCTACACCTTC	CASSRTGGGYGYTF
NA	NA	TRBV13	TRBJ2-4	TGTGCCAGCAGTGAGGACAGAGGAAACATTCAGTACTTC	CASSEDRGNIQYF
NA	NA	TRBV5-4	TRBJ1-2	TGTGCCAGCAGCGGGAGGGAGTCCCTCAGGAGTCATGGCTACACCTTC	CASSGRESLRSHGYTF
once	NA	TRBV11-2	TRBJ2-3	TGTGCCAGCAGCTTATACAGGGAAGTGGATACGCAGTATTTT	CASSLYREVDTQYF
NA	TRBD2	TRBV28	TRBJ2-7	TGTGCCAGCAGTTTGGCGAGCGGGATAACCTACGAGCAGTACTTC	CASSLASGITYEQYF
NA	NA	TRBV5-6	TRBJ1-3	TGTGCCAGCAGCTCCCCCAATGCTAGAAACACCATATATTTT	CASSSPNARNTIYF
NA	NA	TRBV7-2	TRBJ1-2	TGTGCCAGCAGCCGGGGGGGAACCTATGGCTACACCTTC	CASSRGGTYGYTF
NA	TRBD2	TRBV9	TRBJ2-5	TGTGCCAGCAGCCTTAGCGGGCAAAGCCGAGAGACCCAGTACTTC	CASSLSGQSRETQYF
NA	NA	TRBV15	TRBJ1-1	TGTGCCACCAGCAGAGCTGTCGTTATGAACACTGAAGCTTTCTTT	CATSRAVVMNTEAFF
NA	NA	TRBV27	TRBJ2-1	TGTGCCAGCAGTCAAGAGTCCTACAATGAGCAGTTCTTC	CASSQESYNEQFF
few	NA	TRBV11-3	TRBJ2-1	TGTGCCAGCAGCTTATTGCCAGACAATGAGCAGTTCTTC	CASSLLPDNEQFF
NA	TRBD2	TRBV27	TRBJ2-7	TGTGCCAGCAGTTTAAAGGGACTAGCGGGAGGCGCCCACTCCTACGAGCAGTACTTC	CASSLKGLAGGAHSYEQYF
NA	NA	TRBV29-1	TRBJ2-5	TGCAGCGTAAAGGGGCGATTCCAAGAGACCCAGTACTTC	CSVKGRFQETQYF
NA	TRBD2	TRBV4-1	TRBJ2-7	TGCGCCAGCAGCAAGACTAGCGGGGGGACCCTTTCCGAGCAGTACTTC	CASSKTSGGTLSEQYF
few	NA	TRBV5-1	TRBJ2-6	TGCGCCAGCAGCTTGCCACAGACAGCATCTGGGGCCAACGTCCTGACTTTC	CASSLPQTASGANVLTF
NA	TRBD1	TRBV14	TRBJ2-7	TGTGCCAGCAGGAGAGGGGGCTACCCCTACGAGCAGTACTTC	CASRRGGYPYEQYF
NA	TRBD1	TRBV18	TRBJ2-7	TGTGCCAGCTCACCGGGACAGCAGTACGAGCAGTACTTC	CASSPGQQYEQYF
once	NA	TRBV4-2	TRBJ2-7	TGTGCCAGCAGCGCGCGGGCCGGGAGCTCCTACGAGCAGTACTTC	CASSARAGSSYEQYF
NA	NA	TRBV6-5	TRBJ1-4	TGTGCCAGCAGCGAACGGACTTCCCCCTACGAAAAACTGTTTTTT	CASSERTSPYEKLFF
NA	NA	TRBV6-1	TRBJ1-2	TGTGCCGGGTCAAGATGGGAACAGGATGGCTACACCTTC	CAGSRWEQDGYTF
NA	TRBD2	TRBV7-2	TRBJ2-2	TGTGCCAGCAGCCCCAGGACTAGCCCGAACACCGGGGAGCTGTTTTTT	CASSPRTSPNTGELFF
NA	NA	TRBV7-9	TRBJ2-7	TGTGCCAGCAGCTTAAGGCGGGATACCTACGAGCAGTACTTC	CASSLRRDTYEQYF
NA	TRBD1	TRBV5-4	TRBJ1-5	TGTGCCAGCAGTCTGGACAGGGAGGTAGGGCAGCCCCAGCATTTT	CASSLDREVGQPQHF
few	TRBD2	TRBV11-3	TRBJ2-1	TGTGCCAGCAGCTTAAACGTCCTAGCGGGAAGCAATGAGCAGTTCTTC	CASSLNVLAGSNEQFF
NA	NA	TRBV7-2	TRBJ2-7	TGTGCCAGCAGCTTAGCAGGGGGATCTAACTACGAGCAGTACTTC	CASSLAGGSNYEQYF
NA	TRBD1	TRBV13	TRBJ1-2	TGTGCCAGCAGCTCCGACAGGGGTGGCTACACCTTC	CASSSDRGGYTF
NA	NA	TRBV29-1	TRBJ1-1	TGCAGCGTTGAAGATCACAGTCGGACTGAAGCTTTCTTT	CSVEDHSRTEAFF
once	TRBD1	TRBV30	TRBJ2-7	TGTGCCTGGAGTGTAGTCGGTAGGGGGCGAACCCTCTACGAGCAGTACTTC	CAWSVVGRGRTLYEQYF
NA	TRBD2	TRBV28	TRBJ2-5	TGTGCCAGCAGAGCCCGGGGACTAGGGGAGACCCAGTACTTC	CASRARGLGETQYF
NA	NA	TRBV9	TRBJ1-1	TGTGCCAGCAGCCCCCGGGACTCTGAAGCTTTCTTT	CASSPRDSEAFF
NA	NA	TRBV2	TRBJ1-5	TGTGCCAGCAGAGACAGGCCTTATAGCAATCAGCCCCAGCATTTT	CASRDRPYSNQPQHF
NA	NA	TRBV7-9	TRBJ2-7	TGTGCCAGCAGCAACAGGGCCTCCTACGAGCAGTACTTC	CASSNRASYEQYF
NA	NA	TRBV9	TRBJ2-1	TGTGCCAGCAGTGAGGGGGGGCCCGACAATGAGCAGTTCTTC	CASSEGGPDNEQFF
once	NA	TRBV7-3	TRBJ2-1	TGTGCCAGCAGCTTAATTTCAGGCCCTTACAATGAGCAGTTCTTC	CASSLISGPYNEQFF
NA	NA	TRBV14	TRBJ2-1	TGTGCCAGCAGCCAAGCCGTCTACAATGAGCAGTTCTTC	CASSQAVYNEQFF
NA	NA	TRBV7-9	TRBJ1-1	TGTGCCAGCAGCTTAGTAGCAGAGAACACTGAAGCTTTCTTT	CASSLVAENTEAFF
NA	TRBD1	TRBV18	TRBJ2-7	TGTGCCAGCTCACCACCGGGTACAGGGGGCTTATACGAGCAGTACTTC	CASSPPGTGGLYEQYF
NA	NA	TRBV6-6	TRBJ1-3	TGTGCCAGCAGGAGCACAGGGAACTCTGGAAACACCATATATTTT	CASRSTGNSGNTIYF
NA	NA	TRBV4-2	TRBJ2-3	TGTGCCAGCAGCCCCCAGTGGGGGGAGAACGCCCTCGATACGCAGTATTTT	CASSPQWGENALDTQYF
NA	NA	TRBV28	TRBJ1-6	TGTGCCAGCAGTTTAGTACAGATTAATTCACCCCTCCACTTT	CASSLVQINSPLHF
NA	TRBD2	TRBV7-9	TRBJ2-1	TGTGCCAGCAGCTTACCCTTCCGGACTAGCAGGCATGAGCAGTTCTTC	CASSLPFRTSRHEQFF